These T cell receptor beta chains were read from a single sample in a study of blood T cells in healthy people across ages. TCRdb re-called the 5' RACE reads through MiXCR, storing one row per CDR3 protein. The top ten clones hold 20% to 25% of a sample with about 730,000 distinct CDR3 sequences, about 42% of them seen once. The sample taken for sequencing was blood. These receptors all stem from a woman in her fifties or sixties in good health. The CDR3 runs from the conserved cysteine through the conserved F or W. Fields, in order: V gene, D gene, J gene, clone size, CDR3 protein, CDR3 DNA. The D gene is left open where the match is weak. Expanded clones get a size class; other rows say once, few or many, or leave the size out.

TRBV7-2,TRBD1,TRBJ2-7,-,CASSHDRVVHEQYF,TGTGCCAGCAGCCACGACAGGGTCGTTCACGAGCAGTACTTC
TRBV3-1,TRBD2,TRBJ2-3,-,CASSQGTGGRTDTQYF,TGTGCCAGCAGCCAAGGTACGGGAGGACGCACAGATACGCAGTATTTT
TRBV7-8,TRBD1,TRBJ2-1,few,CASSPAGTGVVEQFF,TGTGCCAGCAGCCCGGCCGGGACAGGGGTGGTTGAGCAGTTCTTC
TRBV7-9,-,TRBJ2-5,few,CASSLVVEETQYF,TGTGCCAGCAGCTTAGTAGTGGAGGAGACCCAGTACTTC
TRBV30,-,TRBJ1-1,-,CAQGDGMNTEAFF,TGTGCTCAGGGAGACGGTATGAACACTGAAGCTTTCTTT
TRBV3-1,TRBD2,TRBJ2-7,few,CASSQVAGVYEQYF,TGTGCCAGCAGCCAAGTAGCGGGAGTTTACGAGCAGTACTTC
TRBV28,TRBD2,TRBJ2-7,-,CASSFPRLAAEQYF,TGTGCCAGCAGTTTCCCTCGACTAGCTGCCGAGCAGTACTTC
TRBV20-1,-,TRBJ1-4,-,CSASRGAPNEKLFF,TGCAGTGCTAGTAGAGGGGCGCCTAATGAAAAACTGTTTTTT
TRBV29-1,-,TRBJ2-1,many,CCGKPRSGEQFF,TGCTGTGGGAAGCCCCGGTCCGGTGAGCAGTTCTTC
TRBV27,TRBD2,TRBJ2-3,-,CASSPPGLALSDTQYF,TGTGCCAGCAGTCCCCCGGGACTAGCGCTCTCAGATACGCAGTATTTT
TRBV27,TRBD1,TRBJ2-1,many,CASTRDRGIYNEQFF,TGTGCCAGCACCAGGGACAGGGGTATTTACAATGAGCAGTTCTTC
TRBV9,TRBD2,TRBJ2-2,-,CASSGRGGANTGELFF,TGTGCCAGCAGCGGCCGGGGAGGGGCGAACACCGGGGAGCTGTTTTTT
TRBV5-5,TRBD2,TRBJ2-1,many,CASSRPSGGYNEQFF,TGTGCCAGCAGCAGACCTAGCGGGGGCTACAATGAGCAGTTCTTC
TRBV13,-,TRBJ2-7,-,CASSFQAWGSYEQYF,TGTGCCAGCAGCTTCCAGGCCTGGGGCTCCTACGAGCAGTACTTC
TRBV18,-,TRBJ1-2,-,CASSARQENYGYTF,TGTGCCAGCTCAGCCCGACAGGAGAACTATGGCTACACCTTC
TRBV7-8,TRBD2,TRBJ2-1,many,CASSLRREANEQFF,TGTGCCAGCAGCTTAAGGCGGGAGGCAAATGAGCAGTTCTTC
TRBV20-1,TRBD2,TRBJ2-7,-,CSANRASGTEQYF,TGCAGTGCTAATAGGGCTAGCGGGACCGAGCAGTACTTC
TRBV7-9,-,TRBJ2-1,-,CASSYTSSSYNEQFF,TGTGCCAGCAGCTATACTAGCAGCTCCTACAATGAGCAGTTCTTC
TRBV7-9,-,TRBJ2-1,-,CASSLFLAGLNEQFF,TGTGCCAGCAGCTTATTCTTGGCGGGGCTGAATGAGCAGTTCTTC
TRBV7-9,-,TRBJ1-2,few,CASSQETHGYTF,TGTGCCAGCTCGCAGGAAACCCATGGCTACACCTTC
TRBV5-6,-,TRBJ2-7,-,CASSAQQVPPYEQYF,TGTGCCAGCAGCGCACAACAGGTACCTCCCTACGAGCAGTACTTC
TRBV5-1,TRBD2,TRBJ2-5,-,CASAGSGGWNEQYF,TGCGCCAGCGCCGGGAGCGGGGGGTGGAATGAGCAGTACTTC
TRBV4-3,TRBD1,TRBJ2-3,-,CASSQGTGTSTDTQYF,TGCGCCAGCAGCCAAGGGACAGGTACTAGCACAGATACGCAGTATTTT
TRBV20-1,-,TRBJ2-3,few,CSAPNQGRRTDTQYF,TGCAGTGCCCCTAACCAAGGACGGCGCACAGATACGCAGTATTTT
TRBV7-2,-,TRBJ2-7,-,CASSLSKWPYEQYF,TGTGCCAGCAGCTTAAGTAAGTGGCCCTACGAGCAGTACTTC
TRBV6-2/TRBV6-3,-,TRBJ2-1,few,CASSYPSKGVGGNNEQFF,TGTGCCAGCAGTTACCCCTCGAAGGGGGTCGGAGGTAACAATGAGCAGTTCTTC
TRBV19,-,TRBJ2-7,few,CASRDVADLSYEQYF,TGTGCCAGTAGAGATGTAGCGGACTTATCCTACGAGCAGTACTTC
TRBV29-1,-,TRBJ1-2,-,CSIRGLIYGYTF,TGCAGTATCCGAGGACTGATCTATGGCTACACCTTC
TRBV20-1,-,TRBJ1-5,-,CSAQPGTSFNQPQHF,TGCAGTGCTCAACCCGGGACAAGCTTCAATCAGCCCCAGCATTTT
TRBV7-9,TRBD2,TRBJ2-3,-,CASSSTLAGGDTQYF,TGTGCCAGCAGCTCGACTCTAGCGGGGGGTGATACGCAGTATTTT
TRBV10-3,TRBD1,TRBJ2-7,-,CAISEDGQGNEQYF,TGTGCCATCAGTGAGGACGGACAGGGCAACGAGCAGTACTTC
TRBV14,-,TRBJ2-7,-,CASSQSRSQEQYF,TGTGCCAGCAGCCAATCAAGGAGCCAGGAGCAGTACTTC
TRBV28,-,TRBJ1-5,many,CASWMGRQYSNQPQHF,TGTGCCAGCTGGATGGGCAGGCAATATAGCAATCAGCCCCAGCATTTT
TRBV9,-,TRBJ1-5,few,CASSVDPNWGGNQPQHF,TGTGCCAGCAGCGTAGACCCAAATTGGGGGGGCAATCAGCCCCAGCATTTT
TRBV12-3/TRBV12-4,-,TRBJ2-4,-,CASSSRRGIAKNIQYF,TGTGCCAGCAGTTCGCGGAGGGGGATAGCCAAAAACATTCAGTACTTC
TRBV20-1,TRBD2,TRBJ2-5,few,CSARSPGLAGETQYF,TGCAGTGCCCGTAGCCCGGGACTAGCGGGAGAGACCCAGTACTTC
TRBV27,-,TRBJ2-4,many,CASGLTKNIQYF,TGTGCCAGCGGTCTAACCAAAAACATTCAGTACTTC
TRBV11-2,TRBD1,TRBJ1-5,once,CASSPGQRANQPQHF,TGTGCCAGCAGCCCGGGACAGCGAGCCAATCAGCCCCAGCATTTT
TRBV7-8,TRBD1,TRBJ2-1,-,CASSLGMQGVVYNEQFF,TGTGCCAGCAGCTTAGGCATGCAGGGGGTGGTATACAATGAGCAGTTCTTC
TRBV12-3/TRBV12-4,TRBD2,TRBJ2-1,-,CASRVAGGHDEQFF,TGTGCCAGCAGAGTAGCGGGGGGGCATGATGAGCAGTTCTTC
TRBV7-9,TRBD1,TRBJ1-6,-,CASSTDRIHPLHF,TGTGCCAGCAGCACGGACAGGATTCACCCCCTCCACTTT